This T cell receptor (beta chain) was sequenced for a study of CD4 T cell repertoires in COVID-19. The memory T cells were sequenced right after ex vivo isolation, without culture. The repertoire was sequenced with immunoSEQ multiplex PCR; TCRdb's copy has only in-frame clones and lacks some. Among 20,000 or so clones, roughly 92% were seen once, and the ten largest hold about 0.7%. Notes on the study in general: In SARS-CoV and/or HKU1 spike cultures, between roughly 6 and 27% of SARS-CoV-2 clonotypes reappeared.

A remark on this clone: Its antigen is unidentified.

Per the germline V gene, CDR1 is SGHTA and CDR2 is FQGNSA. Germline trimming cut 3 bases from V and 5 bases from J; bases unmatched to any gene: 4. This CDR3 has 14 amino acids. This chain connects TRBV7-2 to TRBJ2-5; the match to TRBD2 covers 9 bases. The source is a human donor who had COVID-19. Sequenced here: circulating follicular helper CD4+ T cells (cTfh) from blood, sampled before the COVID-19 pandemic. The CDR3 DNA is TGTGCCAGCAGCTTTCGCGCGGGGGGGGAGACCCAGTACTTC. Its protein product is CASSFRAGGETQYF.